The 14 T cell receptor beta chains below were found in one sample sequenced in a study of shared T cell receptors in the human thymus. Libraries were prepared by immunoSEQ multiplex PCR; TCRdb keeps only in-frame clonotypes and omits some of them. Here the sample spans some 400,000 clones, approximately 95% being singletons. Material: thymocytes. These receptors were collected from a human donor.

The rearrangement uses TRBV7-9 and TRBJ1-3; D possibly corresponds to TRBD1 (5 bases). The germline V and J ends were trimmed by 4 bases and 0 bases, with 13 bases remaining between them. This CDR3 is built from 16 residues. Germline values: CDR1 SEHNR, CDR2 FQNEAQ (reference sequence). CDR3 in DNA: TGTGCCAGCAGCTCAGGACACACGAGCTCTGGAAACACCATATATTTT. This sequence encodes CASSSGHTSSGNTIYF.

This rearrangement joins TRBV19 to TRBJ1-4; TRBD1 matches 7 bases. This CDR3 spans 15 amino acids. Germline CDR1 LNHDA, CDR2 SQIVND (reference sequence). V gave up 3 bases and J gave up 5 bases; unmatched junction bases: 6. The CDR3: CASSMAGQRNEKLFF. CDR3 sequence (DNA): TGTGCCAGTAGTATGGCGGGACAGAGAAATGAAAAACTGTTTTTT.

V and J are TRBV4-3 and TRBJ1-4; 7 nucleotides agree with TRBD1. Losses at the gene ends were 0 bases for V and 8 bases for J; bases not matched to a gene: 9. The length of the CDR3 is 16 residues. In germline, CDR1 is LGHNA, CDR2 YSLEER. The CDR3 DNA reads TGCGCCAGCAGCCAAGATTGGTACAGGGGAGGCGAAAAACTGTTTTTT. This encodes CASSQDWYRGGEKLFF.

The V gene is TRBV5-4, the J gene TRBJ2-3, with 7 bases that match TRBD2. Germline V gene lookup returns CDR1 SGHNT and CDR2 YYREEE (reference sequence). The V segment lost 4 bases and the J segment 2 bases; nucleotides outside the gene matches: 16. This CDR3 region has 18 residues. The CDR3 bases are TGTGCCAGCAGCCATGGGCCTAGCGGAGCCCGCCCCACAGATACGCAGTATTTT. The encoded protein is CASSHGPSGARPTDTQYF.

The chain combines TRBV5-4 with TRBJ2-7; 12 bases fit TRBD2. The CDR3 is 17 amino acids. CDR1 is SGHNT, CDR2 YYREEE, per germline (reference sequence). Trimming removed 3 bases from V and 5 bases from J; junction bases left unmatched: 12. The CDR3 is CASSSGLAGGRVHEQYF. The CDR3, as DNA: TGTGCCAGCAGCTCGGGGCTAGCGGGAGGGAGAGTCCACGAGCAGTACTTC.

The chain has TRBV19 and TRBJ2-1, with 12 positions matching TRBD2. Germline CDR1 reads LNHDA; CDR2 reads SQIVND (reference sequence). The V and J ends lost 7 bases and 8 bases, in that order; junction bases with no gene match: 6. CDR3 length equals 14 residues. The CDR3 loop is CASMKTSGSYEQFF. As DNA, the CDR3 is TGTGCCAGTATGAAGACTAGCGGGAGCTATGAGCAGTTCTTC.

CDR3 region: CASSPGQGVGGELFF. The CDR3 bases are TGTGCCAGCAGTCCGGGACAGGGAGTCGGCGGGGAGCTGTTTTTT. The chain couples TRBV27 to TRBJ2-2; 9 positions match TRBD1. The CDR3 has 15 residues. Germline CDR1 MNHEY, CDR2 SMNVEV (reference sequence). V gave up 5 bases and J gave up 7 bases; unmatched junction bases: 8.

This chain joins TRBV12-5 and TRBJ2-1; D gene unclear. V shed 6 bases and J shed 5 bases, with 8 bases lying between them. There are 12 residues in the CDR3. Germline V gives CDR1 LGHNT, CDR2 FRNRAP. In DNA form, the CDR3 reads TGTGCTAGTGGCACCCTGGACAATGAGCAGTTCTTC. Protein sequence: CASGTLDNEQFF.

The gene calls are TRBV18 and TRBJ2-6; D is uncertain. CDR3 length: 18 residues. Germline V CDR1 and CDR2: KGHSH, LQKENI. Trimming took off 0 bases at V and 0 bases at J, with 12 bases between the two ends. CDR3 region: CASSPPAGISSGANVLTF. The CDR3 DNA reads TGTGCCAGCTCACCACCGGCAGGAATCAGCTCTGGGGCCAACGTCCTGACTTTC.

J is TRBJ2-2 and V is TRBV25-1; 7 nucleotides align to TRBD1. The CDR3 consists of 14 residues. Trimming cost V 10 bases and J 1 base; bases outside gene matches: 6. CDR1 MGHDK and CDR2 SYGVNS come from the germline V gene. The CDR3 region is CATQTGWNTGELFF. The CDR3 DNA follows: TGTGCCACCCAGACAGGGTGGAACACCGGGGAGCTGTTTTTT.

The chain is built from TRBV27 and TRBJ2-5, with TRBD2 matching over 8 bases. CDR1 is MNHEY and CDR2 is SMNVEV in the germline V gene (reference sequence). V lost 8 bases, J lost 5 bases, and 19 bases stayed unmatched. This CDR3 has 17 residues. The DNA of the CDR3 is TGTGCCAGCGGACGGACCCTAAAGACGGGAGGGAAGGAGACCCAGTACTTC. It codes for CASGRTLKTGGKETQYF.

The genes are TRBV7-9 and TRBJ1-5; D is uncertain. The V end lost 5 bases, the J end lost 7 bases, and 9 bases lay between the germline ends. The CDR3 sequence is 12 residues long. Germline CDR1 reads SEHNR; CDR2 reads FQNEAQ (reference sequence). CDR3 residues: CASSPDGQPQHF. CDR3 coding DNA: TGTGCCAGCAGCCCCGACGGGCAGCCCCAGCATTTT.

The chain employs TRBV27 and TRBJ2-7; D gene unclear. This CDR3 comprises 14 residues. V was shortened by 0 bases and J by 2 bases, with 8 bases between the two germline ends. In germline, CDR1 is MNHEY, CDR2 SMNVEV (reference sequence). Written as DNA, the CDR3 is TGTGCCAGCAGTTTATCCGGGCAGGCCTACGAGCAGTACTTC. Amino acid sequence: CASSLSGQAYEQYF.

The chain links TRBV9 to TRBJ2-5; TRBD1 or TRBD2 may be the D gene (6 bases each). V shed 2 bases and J shed 4 bases, with 12 bases lying between them. The CDR3 runs to 14 residues. Germline assignment: CDR1 SGDLS and CDR2 YYNGEE. DNA for the CDR3: TGTGCCAGCAGCGTGGCCAGGGGAGGAGAGACCCAGTACTTC. This translates into CASSVARGGETQYF.